This entry lists 3 T cell receptor beta chains sequenced from one sample in a study of blood T cell repertoires in COVID-19. Sequencing used immunoSEQ multiplex PCR; TCRdb keeps in-frame clones, though not all of them. The table records about 220,000 clones, around 84% of them present only once. Sequencing was carried out using peripheral blood. These receptors all come from a man aged 50-59 years who had recovered from COVID-19.

The chain uses TRBV5-1 and TRBJ2-1, with a tentative D call TRBD2 (6 bases). The CDR3 totals 14 residues. Per the germline V gene, CDR1 is SGHRS and CDR2 is YFSETQ. Trimming removed 1 base from V and 6 bases from J, with 11 bases in between. CDR3 DNA: TGCGCCAGCAGCTTGAGGAGGGCCGGCAATGAGCAGTTCTTC. Protein product: CASSLRRAGNEQFF.

This rearrangement joins TRBV12-3 or TRBV12-4 to TRBJ2-7, with unresolved D. Trimming stripped 1 base from V and 2 bases from J, with 6 bases between. The CDR3 extends over 13 amino acids. The DNA for the CDR3 is TGTGCCAGCAGTTTAGACAGTCCCTACGAGCAGTACTTC. Translating it yields CASSLDSPYEQYF.

The V call is TRBV4-2, the J call TRBJ2-7; a weak D match, TRBD1 (6 bases). The V and J ends lost 5 bases and 2 bases respectively, with 16 bases between them. From germline, CDR1 is LGHNA and CDR2 YNFKEQ. The CDR3 consists of 15 residues. Here the CDR3 DNA reads TGTGCCAGCAGCGGCCCCTCCGGACAGACCTACGAGCAGTACTTC. As protein: CASSGPSGQTYEQYF.